This T cell receptor beta chain is drawn from a study of cytomegalovirus exposure and HLA in healthy donors. Study in general: The Caucasian-associated ancestry cluster contained roughly four fifths of the approximately 400 genotyped donors.

For this clone: Its target is unknown.

The PCR used 60 Vbeta and 13 Jbeta primers. Sequencing was performed with immunoSEQ multiplex PCR; in TCRdb, only in-frame clones are kept and a portion is missing. The sample contains 200,000 to 250,000 clones, over 75% of which appear only once. Study-level results: An analysis that came later showed most CMV-associated TCR beta chains appearing HLA-restricted. Rarity characterized most TCR sequences, yet some public TCRs appeared in many donors. Later analysis identified about 17,000 TCR beta sequences associated with HLA alleles, using a false discovery rate threshold of 0.05.

Trimming stripped 7 bases from V and 8 bases from J, with 9 bases between. Germline V CDR1 and CDR2: SQVTM, ANQGSEA. This CDR3 contains 10 residues. V usage is TRBV29-1 and J usage is TRBJ2-1; D gene unclear. This sequence originates from a human donor in good health. Sequences were obtained from PBMCs. CDR3 residues: CSGARDEQFF. Written as DNA, the CDR3 is TGCAGCGGTGCTAGAGATGAGCAGTTCTTC.